This passage covers 28 T cell receptor beta chains from one sample sequenced in a study of T cells in Graves' hyperthyroidism and ophthalmopathy. Researchers took RNA transcripts and amplified the TCR beta CDR3 regions from them. During a first-round RT-PCR of the TCR CDR3, the HTBI primer set was used. MiXCR, applied by TCRdb to the multiplex PCR reads, yields one record per CDR3 protein. The top ten hold around 31% of the sample, which has about 760,000 distinct CDR3 sequences, about 35% seen once. The sample taken for sequencing was blood. The receptors shown here come from a woman aged 40-49 years with Graves' hyperthyroidism.

This clonotype was found a few times. The V gene is TRBV6-6, the J gene TRBJ1-5, with 9 bases identical to TRBD1. The V gene end was trimmed by 8 bases and the J gene end by 4 bases; junction bases not matched to a gene: 12. The length of the CDR3 is 16 residues. CDR1 and CDR2 (germline): MNHNY, SVGAGI (reference sequence). The CDR3 loop reads CASLGVLGTGNQPQHF. The CDR3 DNA reads as TGTGCCAGCCTAGGGGTCCTAGGGACAGGGAATCAGCCCCAGCATTTT.

In this sample, this clonotype turned up many times. This sequence joins TRBV7-2 and TRBJ2-5; TRBD2 is a possible D gene (5 bases). The V end was cut by 1 base, the J end by 4 bases, with 7 bases between. Germline CDR1 is SGHTA and CDR2 is FQGNSA. The CDR3 runs to 13 residues. CDR3 region: CASSLVDLETQYF. The CDR3 region has the DNA TGTGCCAGCAGCTTAGTGGACTTAGAGACCCAGTACTTC.

Of note for this clonotype: A read error is possible here, since a much larger clone lies one base away. The chain recombines TRBV7-9 with TRBJ1-6; D remains ambiguous. Germline CDR1 SEHNR, CDR2 FQNEAQ (reference sequence). The CDR3 sequence is 15 residues long. The CDR3 DNA is TGTGCCAGCAGCGCGCCGGGAAGTAATAATCCACCCCTCCACTTT. It translates to CASSAPGSNNPPLHF.

For this clonotype: Its ends do not fully match the called genes, so a read error is possible. V is TRBV10-2 and J is TRBJ2-2; D might be TRBD1 (5 bases). Per germline, CDR1 WSHSY and CDR2 SAAADI. The length of the CDR3 is 10 residues. The CDR3 DNA follows: TGCGCCAGCAGGGCCAGGGATCTGTTTTTT. It encodes CASRARDLFF.

This clonotype was observed at least ten times. The chain carries TRBV2 and TRBJ2-7; D might be TRBD1 (6 bases). Germline CDR1 is SNHLY and CDR2 is FYNNEI. The CDR3 has 14 amino acids. V gave up 9 bases and J gave up 3 bases, with 18 bases separating them. CDR3 in amino acids: CASRDNQRLYEQYF. The CDR3 DNA sequence: TGTGCCAGTAGGGACAACCAGAGACTCTACGAGCAGTACTTC.

This clonotype was seen only a few times. The J gene is TRBJ1-3, the V gene TRBV7-9; D remains ambiguous. Germline loops: CDR1 SEHNR, CDR2 FQNEAQ (reference sequence). This CDR3 spans 16 amino acids. The V end lost 2 bases, the J end lost 4 bases, and 15 bases lay between the germline ends. Written as DNA, the CDR3 is TGTGCCAGCAGCTTATTAGAGGACTCGTCGGGAAACACCATATATTTT. It yields the protein CASSLLEDSSGNTIYF.

This clonotype has at least ten counts. The chain combines TRBV7-8 with TRBJ1-1, with unresolved D. Germline V gives CDR1 SGHVS, CDR2 FQNEAQ. The CDR3 is 13 residues long. Trimming removed 3 bases from V and 3 bases from J, with 8 bases in between. CDR3 loop: CASSFSDYTEAFF. In DNA form, the CDR3 reads TGTGCCAGCAGCTTCTCGGACTACACTGAAGCTTTCTTT.

V usage is TRBV7-9 and J usage is TRBJ2-6; D not resolved. Germline values: CDR1 SEHNR, CDR2 FQNEAQ (reference sequence). V was trimmed by 3 bases and J by 0 bases, leaving 6 bases between them. The CDR3 extends over 15 amino acids. Here the CDR3 reads CASSFLYSGANVLTF. The CDR3 DNA is TGTGCCAGCAGCTTTTTATACTCTGGGGCCAACGTCCTGACTTTC.

The J gene is TRBJ1-3, the V gene TRBV12-3 or TRBV12-4; D is ambiguous. With 7 bases removed from V and 0 bases from J, the gap between germline ends came to 10 bases. The CDR3 is made up of 14 amino acids. In nucleotides, the CDR3 is TGTGCCAGCACCCCCCAAGGCTCTGGAAACACCATATATTTT. Its protein product is CASTPQGSGNTIYF.

The chain employs TRBV29-1 and TRBJ2-5, with 10 bases that match TRBD1. J was trimmed by 4 bases and V by 6 bases; bases with no gene match: 2. The CDR3 has 12 amino acids. Per the germline V gene, CDR1 is SQVTM and CDR2 is ANQGSEA. CDR3 sequence: CSVDRGIETQYF. In DNA, the CDR3 is TGCAGCGTGGACAGGGGGATAGAGACCCAGTACTTC.

Concerning this clonotype: The CDR3 end shows no conserved phenylalanine or tryptophan, and so a read error is likely. The chain joins TRBV7-2 to TRBJ2-7; D may be TRBD1 (7 bases). The V gene lost 5 bases and the J gene lost 7 bases, with 18 bases spanning the gap. Germline loops: CDR1 SGHTA, CDR2 FQGNSA. There are 14 residues in the CDR3. In DNA form, the CDR3 reads TGTGCCAGCAGCCCCGGCAGGGGGGACAATGAGCAGTACTCC. This translates into CASSPGRGDNEQYS.

The genes are TRBV5-1 and TRBJ2-2; TRBD1 aligns across 10 bases. CDR1 and CDR2 from the germline V gene are SGHRS and YFSETQ. The CDR3 extends over 16 amino acids. J gave up 5 bases and V 0 bases, and 4 bases lay outside the gene matches. The CDR3 reads CASSLEGQGITGELFF. The CDR3 DNA is TGCGCCAGCAGCTTGGAGGGACAGGGGATAACCGGGGAGCTGTTTTTT.

This chain uses TRBV27 with TRBJ2-7; tentative D call: TRBD2 (6 bases). Germline V CDR1 and CDR2: MNHEY, SMNVEV (reference sequence). This CDR3 region has 15 residues. V dropped 5 bases and J dropped 0 bases, with 14 bases sitting between them. CDR3 loop: CASSPQTRLSYEQYF. CDR3 coding DNA: TGTGCCAGCAGTCCACAGACTAGACTCTCCTACGAGCAGTACTTC.

The chain joins TRBV2 to TRBJ1-5, with D perhaps TRBD1 (5 bases). V was shortened by 6 bases and J by 16 bases, with 19 bases between the two germline ends. Germline V gene data show CDR1 as SNHLY and CDR2 as FYNNEI. The CDR3 spans 12 residues. The DNA of the CDR3 is TGTGCCAGCAGGACTCAGGGACGGTTGGAACATTTT. Its protein product is CASRTQGRLEHF.

In this sample, this clonotype turned up a few times. CDR3 in DNA: TGTGCCAGCTCATTCCGAAGGGGGAGGGGTTACACTGAAGCTTTCTTT. Translation: CASSFRRGRGYTEAFF. The chain combines TRBV25-1 with TRBJ1-1; possible D gene TRBD1, 6 bases. Germline CDR1 MGHDK, CDR2 SYGVNS. V shed 8 bases and J shed 3 bases, with 22 bases lying between them. The CDR3 consists of 16 residues.

This clonotype has only a few counts. V and J are TRBV4-3 and TRBJ1-2; D perhaps matches TRBD1 (5 bases). V was trimmed by 1 base and J by 3 bases, leaving 12 bases between them. CDR3 length: 15 residues. Germline V gives CDR1 LGHNA, CDR2 YSLEER. CDR3 sequence: CASSQVTVGDYGYTF. CDR3 nucleotides: TGCGCCAGCAGCCAAGTAACCGTGGGGGACTATGGCTACACCTTC.

The chain carries TRBV29-1 and TRBJ1-4, with no clear D. V was shortened by 5 bases and J by 5 bases, with 18 bases between the two germline ends. CDR3 length: 15 residues. The germline V gene encodes CDR1 SQVTM and CDR2 ANQGSEA. DNA for the CDR3: TGCAGCGTTATGTGGACTGGGGTTGGAAATGAAAAACTGTTTTTT. Its translation is CSVMWTGVGNEKLFF.

A note on this clonotype: Being one base from a much bigger clone, this may be a read error. The chain links TRBV7-2 to TRBJ1-2; D is possibly TRBD1 (5 bases). Germline lookup yields CDR1 SGHTA and CDR2 FQGNSA. This CDR3 has 14 residues. CDR3 protein: CASGLDRQNYGYTF. In nucleotides, the CDR3 is TGTGCCAGCGGCTTAGACAGACAGAACTATGGCTACACCTTC.

This clonotype has a handful of counts. The V and J genes are TRBV12-3 or TRBV12-4 and TRBJ1-1; D not certain. This CDR3 contains 12 residues. The V gene lost 8 bases and the J gene lost 8 bases, with 15 bases spanning the gap. CDR3 DNA: TGTGCCAGCTCCAGTGACGGGAAAGAAGCTTTCTTT. Protein product: CASSSDGKEAFF.

This chain uses TRBV20-1 with TRBJ2-7; the D call may be TRBD1 or TRBD2 (5 bases each). Germline V CDR1 and CDR2: DFQATT, SNEGSKA (reference sequence). The V end lost 1 base, the J end lost 5 bases, and 15 bases lay between the germline ends. This CDR3 has 14 amino acids. The CDR3 DNA sequence: TGCAGTGCTAGAGTATTAGAGGGGCGAAACGAGCAGTACTTC. Its translation: CSARVLEGRNEQYF.

This chain joins TRBV28 and TRBJ2-2, with D possibly matching TRBD2 (5 bases). In germline, CDR1 is MDHEN, CDR2 SYDVKM. V dropped 2 bases and J dropped 7 bases, with 8 bases sitting between them. This CDR3 has 13 residues. The CDR3 loop is CASSLASSGELFF. CDR3 DNA: TGTGCCAGCAGTTTAGCTAGCAGCGGGGAGCTGTTTTTT.

The chain links TRBV7-2 to TRBJ2-7, with 8 bases that match TRBD1. Germline lookup yields CDR1 SGHTA and CDR2 FQGNSA. The V gene end was trimmed by 6 bases and the J gene end by 0 bases; junction bases not matched to a gene: 7. This CDR3 comprises 15 residues. The CDR3 spells CASSGLTGVSYEQYF. For the CDR3, the DNA is TGTGCCAGCAGTGGACTGACAGGGGTCTCCTACGAGCAGTACTTC. Full variable domain (missing parts from reference TRBV7-2 and TRBJ2-7): GAGVSQSPSNKVTEKGKDVELRCDPISGHTALYWYRQSLGQGLEFLIYFQGNSAPDKSGLPSDRFSAERTGGSVSTLTIQRTQQEDSAVYLCASSGLTGVSYEQYFGPGTRLTVT.

The CDR3 protein is CASRGGDRGNSPLHF. CDR3 DNA: TGTGCCAGCAGGGGGGGGGACAGGGGTAACTCACCCCTCCACTTT. This chain joins TRBV12-3 or TRBV12-4 and TRBJ1-6; TRBD1 agrees at 10 bases. Trimming at V came to 6 bases and at J to 10 bases, leaving 9 bases not matched to a gene. This CDR3 has 15 residues.

The V and J genes are TRBV6-5 and TRBJ2-2; D gene ambiguous. Looked up from germline, CDR1 is MNHEY and CDR2 is SVGAGI. CDR3 length equals 14 residues. V was cut by 4 bases and J by 6 bases, with 12 bases left in between. The CDR3 reads CASSSNEAPGELFF. The CDR3 DNA reads TGTGCCAGCAGTTCGAACGAGGCCCCCGGGGAGCTGTTTTTT.

Remarks on this clonotype: Given a much more abundant clone one base away, this may be a read error. The CDR3 coding sequence is TGTGCCAGCAGCTTATCATCCGACAGGGAATCACCCCCCCACTTT. This translates into CASSLSSDRESPPHF. The V gene is TRBV11-2, the J gene TRBJ1-6; 7 positions agree with TRBD1. The CDR3 is 15 residues long. The germline CDR1 and CDR2 sequences are SGHAT and FQNNGV.

V gene TRBV12-3 or TRBV12-4 combines with J gene TRBJ1-1; possible D gene TRBD1, 5 bases. With 0 bases removed from V and 6 bases from J, the gap between germline ends came to 14 bases. The CDR3 runs 15 residues. Here the CDR3 reads CASSLAVLRGAEAFF. The CDR3 DNA sequence: TGTGCCAGCAGTTTAGCGGTTTTAAGAGGGGCTGAAGCTTTCTTT.

As regards this clonotype: A read error is likely, as this CDR3 ends without the conserved phenylalanine or tryptophan. The DNA is left out, because the CDR3 cannot be placed on it with certainty; the CDR3 is given as TCRdb lists it. The chain joins TRBV11-2 to TRBJ2-7; the DNA was not compared with TRBD2, the D call given in the table. The CDR3 has 9 residues if both end residues are counted. Germline V gene sequence: CDR1 SGHAT, CDR2 FQNNGV. The CDR3 loop reads CASSLGLAG.

The chain employs TRBV5-1 and TRBJ1-5; D gene uncertain. The germline gives CDR1 SGHRS, CDR2 YFSETQ. The CDR3 has 13 residues. V was clipped by 2 bases and J by 5 bases, with 8 bases between them. CDR3 coding DNA: TGCGCCAGCAGCTTTGATGGGTATCAGCCCCAGCATTTT. This encodes CASSFDGYQPQHF.